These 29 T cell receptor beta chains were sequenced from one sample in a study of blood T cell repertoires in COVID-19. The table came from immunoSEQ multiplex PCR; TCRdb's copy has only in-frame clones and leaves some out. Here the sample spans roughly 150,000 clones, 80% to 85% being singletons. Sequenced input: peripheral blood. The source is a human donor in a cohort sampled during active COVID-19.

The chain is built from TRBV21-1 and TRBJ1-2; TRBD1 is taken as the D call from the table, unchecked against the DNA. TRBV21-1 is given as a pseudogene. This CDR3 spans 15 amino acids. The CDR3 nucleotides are TGTGCCAGCAGCTTACGGGACAGGGGAAACTATGGCTACACCTTC. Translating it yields CASSLRDRGNYGYTF.

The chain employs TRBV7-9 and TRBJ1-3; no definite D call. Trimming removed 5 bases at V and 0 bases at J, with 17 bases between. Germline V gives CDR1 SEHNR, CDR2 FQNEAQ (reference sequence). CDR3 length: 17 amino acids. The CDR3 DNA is TGTGCCAGCAGCCCTAGACCCGGCCTCCGCTCTGGAAACACCATATATTTT. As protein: CASSPRPGLRSGNTIYF.

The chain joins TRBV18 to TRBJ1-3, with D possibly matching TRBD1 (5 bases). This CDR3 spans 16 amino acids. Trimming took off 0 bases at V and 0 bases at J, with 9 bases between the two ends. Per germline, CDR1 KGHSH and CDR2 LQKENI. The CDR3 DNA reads TGTGCCAGCTCACCACCAAGGGGCTACTCTGGAAACACCATATATTTT. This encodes CASSPPRGYSGNTIYF.

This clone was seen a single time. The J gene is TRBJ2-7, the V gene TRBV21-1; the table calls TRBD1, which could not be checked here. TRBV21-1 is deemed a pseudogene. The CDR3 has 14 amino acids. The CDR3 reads CASSRGQGAPEQYF. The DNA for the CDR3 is TGTGCCAGCAGCCGCGGACAGGGCGCACCCGAGCAGTACTTC.

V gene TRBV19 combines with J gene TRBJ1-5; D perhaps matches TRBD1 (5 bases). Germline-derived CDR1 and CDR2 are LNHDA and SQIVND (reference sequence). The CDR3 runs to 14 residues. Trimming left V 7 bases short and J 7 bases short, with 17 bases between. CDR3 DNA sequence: TGTGCCAGTACCGAAGGGAGGGGACGGCAGCCCCAGCATTTT. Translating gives CASTEGRGRQPQHF.

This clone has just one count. The CDR3 DNA follows: TGCGCCAGCAGCGTGACAGTTAACACTGAAGCTTTCTTT. Residues: CASSVTVNTEAFF. This chain joins TRBV5-1 and TRBJ1-1, with a possible D match to TRBD1 (5 bases). Germline CDR1 is SGHRS and CDR2 is YFSETQ. Trimming removed 4 bases from V and 2 bases from J, with 9 bases in between. The CDR3 has 13 amino acids.

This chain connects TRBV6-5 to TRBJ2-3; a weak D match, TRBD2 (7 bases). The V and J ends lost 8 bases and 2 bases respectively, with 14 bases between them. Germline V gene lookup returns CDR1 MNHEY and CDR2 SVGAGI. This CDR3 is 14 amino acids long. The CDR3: CASRGAGNTDTQYF. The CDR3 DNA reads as TGTGCCAGCCGGGGGGCAGGAAACACAGATACGCAGTATTTT.

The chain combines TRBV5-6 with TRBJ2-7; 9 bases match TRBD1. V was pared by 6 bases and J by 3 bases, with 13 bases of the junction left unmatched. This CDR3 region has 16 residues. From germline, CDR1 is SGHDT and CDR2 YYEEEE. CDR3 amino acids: CASTQGVGTGNYEQYF. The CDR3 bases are TGTGCCAGCACCCAAGGCGTAGGGACAGGGAACTACGAGCAGTACTTC.

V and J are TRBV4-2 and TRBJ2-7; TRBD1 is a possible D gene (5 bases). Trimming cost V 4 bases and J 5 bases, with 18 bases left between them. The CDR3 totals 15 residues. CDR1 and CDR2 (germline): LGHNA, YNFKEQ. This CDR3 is CASSPREAGSDEQYF. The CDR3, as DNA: TGTGCCAGCAGCCCCCGAGAGGCAGGGTCTGACGAGCAGTACTTC.

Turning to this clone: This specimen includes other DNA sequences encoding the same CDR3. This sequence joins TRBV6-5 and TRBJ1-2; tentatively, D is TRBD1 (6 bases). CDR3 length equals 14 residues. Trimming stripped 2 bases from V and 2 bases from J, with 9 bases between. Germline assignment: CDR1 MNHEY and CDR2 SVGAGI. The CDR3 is CASSYSGGNYGYTF. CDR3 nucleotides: TGTGCCAGCAGTTACAGCGGGGGCAACTATGGCTACACCTTC.

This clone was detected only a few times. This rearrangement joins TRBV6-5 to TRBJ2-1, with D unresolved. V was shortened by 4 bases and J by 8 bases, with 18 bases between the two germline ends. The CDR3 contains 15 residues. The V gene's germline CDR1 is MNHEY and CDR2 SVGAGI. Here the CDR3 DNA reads TGTGCCAGCAGTTTAGGAAAGCCCCCAGGCTATGAGCAGTTCTTC. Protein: CASSLGKPPGYEQFF.

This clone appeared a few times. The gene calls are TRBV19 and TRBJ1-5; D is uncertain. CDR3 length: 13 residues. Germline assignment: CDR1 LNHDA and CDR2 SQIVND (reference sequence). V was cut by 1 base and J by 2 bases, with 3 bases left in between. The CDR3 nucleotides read TGTGCCAGTAGTATAGTAGGCAATCAGCCCCAGCATTTT. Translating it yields CASSIVGNQPQHF.

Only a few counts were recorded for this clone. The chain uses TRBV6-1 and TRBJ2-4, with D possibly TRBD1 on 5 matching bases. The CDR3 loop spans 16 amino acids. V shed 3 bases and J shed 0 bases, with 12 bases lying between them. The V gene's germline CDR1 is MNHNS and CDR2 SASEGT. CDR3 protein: CASSDLAGLAKNIQYF. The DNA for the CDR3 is TGTGCCAGCAGTGATCTGGCAGGGCTAGCCAAAAACATTCAGTACTTC.

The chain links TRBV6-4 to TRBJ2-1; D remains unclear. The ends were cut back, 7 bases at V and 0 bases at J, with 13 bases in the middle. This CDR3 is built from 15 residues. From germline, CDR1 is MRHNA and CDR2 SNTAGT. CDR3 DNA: TGTGCCAGCACTCCCGACTCCTTCTCCTACAATGAGCAGTTCTTC. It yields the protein CASTPDSFSYNEQFF.

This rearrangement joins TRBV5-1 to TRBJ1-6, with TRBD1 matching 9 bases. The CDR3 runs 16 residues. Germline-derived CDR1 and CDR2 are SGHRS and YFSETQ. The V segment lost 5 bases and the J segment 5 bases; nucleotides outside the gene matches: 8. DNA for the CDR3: TGCGCCAGCAGACAGGGGGCAGGGGCGGATAATTCACCCCTCCACTTT. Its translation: CASRQGAGADNSPLHF.

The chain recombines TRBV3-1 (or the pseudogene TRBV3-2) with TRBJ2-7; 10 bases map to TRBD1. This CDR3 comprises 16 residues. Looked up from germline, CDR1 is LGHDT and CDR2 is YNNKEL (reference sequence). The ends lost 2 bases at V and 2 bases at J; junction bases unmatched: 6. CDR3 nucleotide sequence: TGTGCCAGCAGCCAATCCGGGACAGGGGCCACCTACGAGCAGTACTTC. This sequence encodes CASSQSGTGATYEQYF.

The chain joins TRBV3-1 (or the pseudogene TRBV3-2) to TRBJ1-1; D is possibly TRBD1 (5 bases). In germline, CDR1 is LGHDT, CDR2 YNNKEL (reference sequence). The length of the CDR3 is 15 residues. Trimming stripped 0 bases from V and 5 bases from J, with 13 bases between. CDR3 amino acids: CASSQEAGIGTEAFF. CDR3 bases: TGTGCCAGCAGCCAAGAAGCAGGGATTGGGACTGAAGCTTTCTTT.

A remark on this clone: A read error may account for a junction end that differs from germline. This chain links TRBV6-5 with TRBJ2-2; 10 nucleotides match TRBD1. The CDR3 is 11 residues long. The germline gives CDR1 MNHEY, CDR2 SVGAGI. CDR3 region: CTSGRDRGVFF. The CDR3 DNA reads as TGTACCAGCGGCCGGGACAGGGGAGTGTTTTTT.

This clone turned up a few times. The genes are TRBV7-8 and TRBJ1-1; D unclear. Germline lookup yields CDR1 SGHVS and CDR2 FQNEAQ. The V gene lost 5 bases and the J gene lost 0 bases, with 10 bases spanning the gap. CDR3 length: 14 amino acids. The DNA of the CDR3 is TGTGCCAGCAGCCCCTGGGGAGTGAACACTGAAGCTTTCTTT. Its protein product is CASSPWGVNTEAFF.

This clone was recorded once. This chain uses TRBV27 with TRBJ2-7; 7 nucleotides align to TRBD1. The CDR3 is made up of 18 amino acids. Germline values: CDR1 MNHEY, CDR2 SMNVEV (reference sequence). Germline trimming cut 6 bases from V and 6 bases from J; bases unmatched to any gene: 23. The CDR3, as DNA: TGTGCCAGCAGACGCTCCCGGGACAGAAACAATTGGGTCTCCGAGCAGTACTTC. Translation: CASRRSRDRNNWVSEQYF.

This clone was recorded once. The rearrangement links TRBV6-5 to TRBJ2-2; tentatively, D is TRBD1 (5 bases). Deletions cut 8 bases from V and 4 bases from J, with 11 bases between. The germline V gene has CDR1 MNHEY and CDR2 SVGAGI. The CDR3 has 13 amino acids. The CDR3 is CASQSRVTGELFF. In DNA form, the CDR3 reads TGTGCCAGCCAAAGCAGGGTCACCGGGGAGCTGTTTTTT.

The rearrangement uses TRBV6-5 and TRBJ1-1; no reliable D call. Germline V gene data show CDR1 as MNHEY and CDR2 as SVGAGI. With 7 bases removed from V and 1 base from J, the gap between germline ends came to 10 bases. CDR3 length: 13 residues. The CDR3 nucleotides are TGTGCCAGCATTCGACACGAGAACACTGAAGCTTTCTTT. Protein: CASIRHENTEAFF.

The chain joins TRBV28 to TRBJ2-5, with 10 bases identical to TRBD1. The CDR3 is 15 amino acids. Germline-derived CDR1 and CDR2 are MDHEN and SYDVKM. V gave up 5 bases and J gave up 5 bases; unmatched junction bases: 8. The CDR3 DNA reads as TGTGCCAGCAGTCTCGGGACAGGGGAGGAGGAGACCCAGTACTTC. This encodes CASSLGTGEEETQYF.

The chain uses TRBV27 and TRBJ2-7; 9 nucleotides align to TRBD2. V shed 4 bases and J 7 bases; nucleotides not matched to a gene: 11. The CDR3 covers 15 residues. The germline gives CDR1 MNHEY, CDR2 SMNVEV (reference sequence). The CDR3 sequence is CASSSLRAGGGEQYF. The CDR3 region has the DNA TGTGCCAGCAGTTCCTTGCGAGCGGGGGGAGGGGAGCAGTACTTC.

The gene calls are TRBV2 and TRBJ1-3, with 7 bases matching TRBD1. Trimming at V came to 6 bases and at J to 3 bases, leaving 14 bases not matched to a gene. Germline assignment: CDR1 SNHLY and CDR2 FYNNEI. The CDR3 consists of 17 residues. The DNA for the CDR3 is TGTGCCAGCAGGGGACAGTTGGGGAAGTCAGATGGAAACACCATATATTTT. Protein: CASRGQLGKSDGNTIYF. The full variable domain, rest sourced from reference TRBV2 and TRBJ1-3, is EPEVTQTPSHQVTQMGQEVILRCVPISNHLYFYWYRQILGQKVEFLVSFYNNEISEKSEIFDDQFSVERPDGSNFTLKIRSTKLEDSAMYFCASRGQLGKSDGNTIYFGEGSWLTVV.

CDR3 region: CASSVGQAMGSPLHF. Here the CDR3 DNA reads TGTGCCAGCAGCGTAGGCCAGGCAATGGGTTCACCCCTCCACTTT. This chain links TRBV9 with TRBJ1-6; D remains ambiguous. V gave up 0 bases and J gave up 9 bases, with 13 bases separating them. Germline values: CDR1 SGDLS, CDR2 YYNGEE. CDR3 length equals 15 residues.

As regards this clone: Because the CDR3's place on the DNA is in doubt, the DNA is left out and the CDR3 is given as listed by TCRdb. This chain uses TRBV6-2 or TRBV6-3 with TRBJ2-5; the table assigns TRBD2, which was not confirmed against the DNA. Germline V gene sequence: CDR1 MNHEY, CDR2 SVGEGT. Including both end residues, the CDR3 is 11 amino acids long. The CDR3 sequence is CASSSSETQYF.

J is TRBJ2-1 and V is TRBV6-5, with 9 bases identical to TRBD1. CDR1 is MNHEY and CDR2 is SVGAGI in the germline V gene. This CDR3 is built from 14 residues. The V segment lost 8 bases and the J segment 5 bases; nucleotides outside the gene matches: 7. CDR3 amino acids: CASCRTGVDNEQFF. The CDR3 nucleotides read TGTGCCAGCTGCAGGACAGGGGTGGACAATGAGCAGTTCTTC.

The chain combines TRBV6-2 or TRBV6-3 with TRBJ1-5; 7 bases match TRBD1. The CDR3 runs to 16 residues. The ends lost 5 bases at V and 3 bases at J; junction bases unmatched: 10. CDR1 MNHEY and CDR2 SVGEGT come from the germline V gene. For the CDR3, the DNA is TGTGCCAGCAGTCATTCTCTGACAGGGCCCAATCAGCCCCAGCATTTT. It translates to CASSHSLTGPNQPQHF.